A selection of T cell receptor beta chains follows, all from one sample in a study of shared clonotypes between healthy human individuals. Sequenced by immunoSEQ multiplex PCR; TCRdb stores in-frame clones only, minus some. The table shows 2 million to 2.5 million clones, with approximately 95% occurring only once. The sequencing sample was made of naive CD4+ T cells from PBMCs. The source is a man younger than 30 in good health. Some clones in this sample may be carry-over from other donors' samples. Both conserved end residues are part of each CDR3. D genes are given only for firm matches. Part of the rows lack a size; the others show once, few, many or a class for expanded clones.

j_call v_call d_call clone_size cdr3_nt cdr3_aa
TRBJ1-1 TRBV6-1 - - TGTGCCAGCAGGCCAACTTGGGGAAACACTGAAGCTTTCTTT CASRPTWGNTEAFF
TRBJ2-4 TRBV2 - - TGTGCCACCACCCTACTGGCTTTTCAGTACTTC CATTLLAFQYF
TRBJ2-1 TRBV9 TRBD2 - TGTGCCAGCAGCGTAGCGGGGGTGAGGACTAGCGGATACAATGAGCAGTTCTTC CASSVAGVRTSGYNEQFF
TRBJ2-3 TRBV28 - - TGTGCCAGCAGTTTTAGCGCCCTAGGCACAGATACGCAGTATTTT CASSFSALGTDTQYF
TRBJ2-5 TRBV5-1 TRBD2 - TGCGCCAGCTACTCCGGGACTAGCGGGAGTGGGGAGACCCAGTACTTC CASYSGTSGSGETQYF
TRBJ2-7 TRBV5-4 - - TGTGCCAGCAGCTCCACGGGGCCCCAGGACGAGCAGTACTTC CASSSTGPQDEQYF
TRBJ2-7 TRBV6-1 - - TGTGCCAGCAGTGATACGGGACTGTGGAACGAGTACTTC CASSDTGLWNEYF
TRBJ1-4 TRBV5-1 TRBD1 - TGCGCCAGCAGCATAGGGACAGCCGAAAAACTGTTTTTT CASSIGTAEKLFF
TRBJ1-2 TRBV30 - - TGTGCCTGGAGTGGCCTCCGCGATGGCTACACCTTC CAWSGLRDGYTF
TRBJ2-2 TRBV5-1 - - TGCGCCAGCAGCTTGATCTCCCAGTCGGCGAGGGGCACCGGGGAGCTGTTTTTT CASSLISQSARGTGELFF
TRBJ1-2 TRBV28 TRBD1 - TGTGCCAGCACCACCGGGACAGGTCCAGAGGGCTACACCTTC CASTTGTGPEGYTF
TRBJ1-5 TRBV28 TRBD1 - TGTGCCAGCAGTTATAACAGGGGGCGTGATCAGCCCCAGCATTTT CASSYNRGRDQPQHF
TRBJ1-5 TRBV5-1 - - TGCGCCAGCCGGGGGGAGGATCATCAGCCCCAGCATTTT CASRGEDHQPQHF
TRBJ2-4 TRBV7-9 TRBD1 - TGTGCCAGCAGCCCTACAGGGGACATTCAGTACTTC CASSPTGDIQYF
TRBJ2-6 TRBV11-2 - once TGTGCCAGCAGCTTAGTTCTGGGGATCTCCTCTGGGGCCAACGTCCTGACTTTC CASSLVLGISSGANVLTF
TRBJ1-3 TRBV4-2 - - TGTGCCAGCAGCCAACAGGGAATAGTTACTGGAAACACCATATATTTT CASSQQGIVTGNTIYF
TRBJ1-4 TRBV4-1 - - TGCGCCAGCAGCCAAGCAAACCGGGACATTGTCGAAAAACTGTTTTTT CASSQANRDIVEKLFF
TRBJ2-2 TRBV2 - - TGTGCCAGCAGTCGGGACTCTCCGGCGGGGGAGCTGTTTTTT CASSRDSPAGELFF
TRBJ1-5 TRBV7-8 - - TGTGCCAGCAGCTTAGGACCGCAAGGGCAGCCCCAGCATTTT CASSLGPQGQPQHF
TRBJ2-2 TRBV6-1 - once TGTGCCAGCAGTGTCAGTAGCGGATACACCGGGGAGCTGTTTTTT CASSVSSGYTGELFF
TRBJ1-1 TRBV7-9 - once TGTGCCAGCAGCTTTAGGGGGATAGGCCGGGCGACTGAAGCTTTCTTT CASSFRGIGRATEAFF
TRBJ1-2 TRBV7-2 - - TGTGCCAGCAGCTCGGGGGGGGATACAGGGTACTATGGCTACACCTTC CASSSGGDTGYYGYTF